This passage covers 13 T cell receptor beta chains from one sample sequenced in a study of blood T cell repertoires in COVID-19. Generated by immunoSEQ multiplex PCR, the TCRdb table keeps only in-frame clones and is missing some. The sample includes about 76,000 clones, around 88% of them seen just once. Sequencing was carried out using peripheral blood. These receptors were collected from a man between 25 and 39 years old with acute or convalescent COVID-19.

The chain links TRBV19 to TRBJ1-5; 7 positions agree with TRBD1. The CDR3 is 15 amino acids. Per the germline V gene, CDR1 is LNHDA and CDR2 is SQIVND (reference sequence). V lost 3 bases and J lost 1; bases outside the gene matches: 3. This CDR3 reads CASSIVGQSNQPQHF. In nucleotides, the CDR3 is TGTGCCAGTAGTATCGTGGGACAGAGCAATCAGCCCCAGCATTTT.

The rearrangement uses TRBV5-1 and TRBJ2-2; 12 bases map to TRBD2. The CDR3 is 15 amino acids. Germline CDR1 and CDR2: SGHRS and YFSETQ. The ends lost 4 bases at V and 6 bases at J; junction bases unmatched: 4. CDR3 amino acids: CASSPLAGGPGELFF. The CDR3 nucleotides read TGCGCCAGCAGCCCGCTAGCGGGAGGGCCCGGGGAGCTGTTTTTT. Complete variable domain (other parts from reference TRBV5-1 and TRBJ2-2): KAGVTQTPRYLIKTRGQQVTLSCSPISGHRSVSWYQQTPGQGLQFLFEYFSETQRNKGNFPGRFSGRQFSNSRSEMNVSTLELGDSALYLCASSPLAGGPGELFFGEGSRLTVL.

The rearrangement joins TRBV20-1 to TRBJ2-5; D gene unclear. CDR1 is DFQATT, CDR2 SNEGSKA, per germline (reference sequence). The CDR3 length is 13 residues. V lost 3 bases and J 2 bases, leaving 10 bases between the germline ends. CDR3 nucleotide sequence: TGCAGTGCTAGTCCACTTTCACAAGAGACCCAGTACTTC. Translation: CSASPLSQETQYF.

CDR3 region: CASSHKTGVGAKNIQYF. The DNA of the CDR3 is TGTGCCAGCAGTCACAAGACAGGGGTGGGGGCCAAAAACATTCAGTACTTC. This chain uses TRBV6-6 with TRBJ2-4, with 8 nucleotides matching TRBD1. The germline V gene has CDR1 MNHNY and CDR2 SVGAGI (reference sequence). After removal of 5 bases from V and 1 base from J, the junction contained 10 bases not matched to a gene. The CDR3 runs 17 residues.

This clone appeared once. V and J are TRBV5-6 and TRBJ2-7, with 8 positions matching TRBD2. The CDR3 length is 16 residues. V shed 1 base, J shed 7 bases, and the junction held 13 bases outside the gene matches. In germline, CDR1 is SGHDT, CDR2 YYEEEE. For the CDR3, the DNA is TGTGCCAGCAGCTTGCTGGGGCCCAGCGGGAGCCTAGAGCAGTACTTC. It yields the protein CASSLLGPSGSLEQYF.

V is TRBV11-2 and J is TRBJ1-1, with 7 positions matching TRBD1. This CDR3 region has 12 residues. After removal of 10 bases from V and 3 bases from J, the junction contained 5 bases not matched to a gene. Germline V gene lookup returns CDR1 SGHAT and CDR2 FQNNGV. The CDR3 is CATRGADTEAFF. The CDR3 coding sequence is TGTGCCACCAGGGGGGCGGACACTGAAGCTTTCTTT.

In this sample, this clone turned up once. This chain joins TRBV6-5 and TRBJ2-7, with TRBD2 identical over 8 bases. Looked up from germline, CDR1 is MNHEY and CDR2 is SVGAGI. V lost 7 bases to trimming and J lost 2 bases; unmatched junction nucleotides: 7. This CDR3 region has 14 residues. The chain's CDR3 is CASMLRLAPYEQYF. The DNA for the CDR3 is TGTGCCAGCATGCTGAGACTAGCGCCCTACGAGCAGTACTTC.

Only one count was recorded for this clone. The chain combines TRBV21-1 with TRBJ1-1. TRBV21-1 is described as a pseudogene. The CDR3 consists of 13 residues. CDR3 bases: TGTGCCAGCAGCAAAGGGGAGGACACTGAAGCTTTCTTT. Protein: CASSKGEDTEAFF.

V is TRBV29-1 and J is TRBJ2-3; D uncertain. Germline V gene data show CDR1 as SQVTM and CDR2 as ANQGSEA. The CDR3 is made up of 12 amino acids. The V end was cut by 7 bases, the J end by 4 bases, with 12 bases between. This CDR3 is CSARLGADTQYF. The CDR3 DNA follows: TGCAGCGCAAGGCTGGGCGCAGATACGCAGTATTTT.

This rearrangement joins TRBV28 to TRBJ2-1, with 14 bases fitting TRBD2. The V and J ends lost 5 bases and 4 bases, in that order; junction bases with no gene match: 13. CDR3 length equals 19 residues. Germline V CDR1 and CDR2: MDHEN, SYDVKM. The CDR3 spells CASSPNRKTSGRVYNEQFF. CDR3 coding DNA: TGTGCCAGCAGTCCCAACAGGAAGACTAGCGGGAGGGTATACAATGAGCAGTTCTTC. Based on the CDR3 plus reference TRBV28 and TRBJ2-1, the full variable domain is DVKVTQSSRYLVKRTGEKVFLECVQDMDHENMFWYRQDPGLGLRLIYFSYDVKMKEKGDIPEGYSVSREKKERFSLILESASTNQTSMYLCASSPNRKTSGRVYNEQFFGPGTRLTVL.

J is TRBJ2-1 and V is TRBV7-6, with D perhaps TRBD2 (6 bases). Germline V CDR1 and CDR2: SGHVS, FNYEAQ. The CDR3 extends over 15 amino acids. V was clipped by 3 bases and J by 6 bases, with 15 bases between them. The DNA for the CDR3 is TGTGCCAGCAGCTTGCGGGACTTTTCTCCCAATGAGCAGTTCTTC. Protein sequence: CASSLRDFSPNEQFF.

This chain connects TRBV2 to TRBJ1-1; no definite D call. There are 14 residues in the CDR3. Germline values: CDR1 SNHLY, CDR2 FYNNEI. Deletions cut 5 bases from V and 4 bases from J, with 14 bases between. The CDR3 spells CASSLFRDGTEAFF. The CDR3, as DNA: TGTGCCAGCAGTCTGTTTCGGGATGGCACTGAAGCTTTCTTT. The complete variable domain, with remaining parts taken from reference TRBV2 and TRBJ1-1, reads EPEVTQTPSHQVTQMGQEVILRCVPISNHLYFYWYRQILGQKVEFLVSFYNNEISEKSEIFDDQFSVERPDGSNFTLKIRSTKLEDSAMYFCASSLFRDGTEAFFGQGTRLTVV.

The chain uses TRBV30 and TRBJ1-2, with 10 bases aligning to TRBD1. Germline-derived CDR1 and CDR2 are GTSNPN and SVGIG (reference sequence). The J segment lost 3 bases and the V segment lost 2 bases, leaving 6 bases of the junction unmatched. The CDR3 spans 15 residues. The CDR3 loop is CAWSYWGTGDYGYTF. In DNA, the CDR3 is TGTGCCTGGAGTTACTGGGGGACAGGGGACTATGGCTACACCTTC.